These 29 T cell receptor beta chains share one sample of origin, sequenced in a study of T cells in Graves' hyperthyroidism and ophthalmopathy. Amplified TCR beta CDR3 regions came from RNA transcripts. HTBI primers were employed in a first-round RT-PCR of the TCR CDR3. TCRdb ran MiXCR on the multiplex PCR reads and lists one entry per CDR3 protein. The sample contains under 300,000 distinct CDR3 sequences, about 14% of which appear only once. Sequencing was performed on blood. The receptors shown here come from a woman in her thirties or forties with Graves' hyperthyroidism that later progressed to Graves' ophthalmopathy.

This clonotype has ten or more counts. CDR3 in DNA: TGTGCCAGCAGTTTTTTTTCCTACAATGAGCAGTTCTTC. Translating it yields CASSFFSYNEQFF. The chain joins TRBV27 to TRBJ2-1; D remains unclear. The CDR3 runs to 13 residues. Looked up from germline, CDR1 is MNHEY and CDR2 is SMNVEV (reference sequence). Between the trimmed V and J ends, which lost 3 bases and 1 base, there was a span of 4 bases.

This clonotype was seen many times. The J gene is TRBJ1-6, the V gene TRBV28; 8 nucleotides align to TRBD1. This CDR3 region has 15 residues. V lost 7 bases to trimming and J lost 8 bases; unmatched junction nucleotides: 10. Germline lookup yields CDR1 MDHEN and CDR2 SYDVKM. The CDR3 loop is CASTPGQGGYSPLHF. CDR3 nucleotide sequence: TGTGCCAGCACCCCTGGACAGGGAGGTTATTCACCCCTCCACTTT. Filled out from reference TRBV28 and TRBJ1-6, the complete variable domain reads DVKVTQSSRYLVKRTGEKVFLECVQDMDHENMFWYRQDPGLGLRLIYFSYDVKMKEKGDIPEGYSVSREKKERFSLILESASTNQTSMYLCASTPGQGGYSPLHFGNGTRLTVT.

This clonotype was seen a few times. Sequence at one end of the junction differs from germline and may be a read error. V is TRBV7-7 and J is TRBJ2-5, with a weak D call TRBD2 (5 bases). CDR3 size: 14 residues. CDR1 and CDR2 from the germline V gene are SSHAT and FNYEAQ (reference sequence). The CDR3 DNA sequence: TGTGCTAGCAGCTTAATAAGCGGCCAAGAGACCCAGTACTTC. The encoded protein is CASSLISGQETQYF.

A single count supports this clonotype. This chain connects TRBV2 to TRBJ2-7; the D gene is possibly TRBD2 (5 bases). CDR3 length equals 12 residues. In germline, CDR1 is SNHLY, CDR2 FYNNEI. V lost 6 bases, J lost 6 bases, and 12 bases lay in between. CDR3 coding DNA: TGTGCCAGCAGGGTTGAGGGCGGCGAGCAGTACTTC. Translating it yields CASRVEGGEQYF.

CDR3: CASRDFRDRGKAFF. Here the CDR3 DNA reads TGTGCCAGCAGGGATTTCCGGGACAGGGGAAAAGCTTTCTTT. The genes are TRBV25-1 and TRBJ1-1; 10 positions agree with TRBD1. This CDR3 is 14 amino acids long. V lost 6 bases, J lost 9 bases, and 10 bases stayed unmatched. From germline, CDR1 is MGHDK and CDR2 SYGVNS.

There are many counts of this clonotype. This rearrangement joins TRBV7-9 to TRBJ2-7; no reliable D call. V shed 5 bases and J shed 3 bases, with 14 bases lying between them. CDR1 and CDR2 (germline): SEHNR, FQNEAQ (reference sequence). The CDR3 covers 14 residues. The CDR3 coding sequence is TGTGCCAGCAGCCCTGGACGGTCTGTCTACGAGCAGTACTTC. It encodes CASSPGRSVYEQYF. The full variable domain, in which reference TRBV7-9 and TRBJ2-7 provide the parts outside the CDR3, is DTGVSQNPRHKITKRGQNVTFRCDPISEHNRLYWYRQTLGQGPEFLTYFQNEAQLEKSRLLSDRFSAERPKGSFSTLEIQRTEQGDSAMYLCASSPGRSVYEQYFGPGTRLTVT.

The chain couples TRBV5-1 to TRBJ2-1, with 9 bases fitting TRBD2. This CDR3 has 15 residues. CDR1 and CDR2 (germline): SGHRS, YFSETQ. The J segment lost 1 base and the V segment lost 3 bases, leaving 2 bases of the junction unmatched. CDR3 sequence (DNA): TGCGCCAGCAGCTCTAGCGGGGTTTCCTACAATGAGCAGTTCTTC. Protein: CASSSSGVSYNEQFF.

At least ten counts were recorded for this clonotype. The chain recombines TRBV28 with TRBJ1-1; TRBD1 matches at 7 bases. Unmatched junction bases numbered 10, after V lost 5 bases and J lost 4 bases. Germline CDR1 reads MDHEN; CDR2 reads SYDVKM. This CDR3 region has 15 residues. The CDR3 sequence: CASSPHDRASTEAFF. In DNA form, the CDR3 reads TGTGCCAGCAGTCCACACGACAGGGCGAGCACTGAAGCTTTCTTT.

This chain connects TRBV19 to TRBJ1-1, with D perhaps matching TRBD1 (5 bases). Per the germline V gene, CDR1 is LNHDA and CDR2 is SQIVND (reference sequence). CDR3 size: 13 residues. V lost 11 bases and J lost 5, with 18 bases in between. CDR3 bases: TGTGCCGGTCCCAGGGTAAGAAGAACTGAAGCTTTCTTT. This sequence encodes CAGPRVRRTEAFF.

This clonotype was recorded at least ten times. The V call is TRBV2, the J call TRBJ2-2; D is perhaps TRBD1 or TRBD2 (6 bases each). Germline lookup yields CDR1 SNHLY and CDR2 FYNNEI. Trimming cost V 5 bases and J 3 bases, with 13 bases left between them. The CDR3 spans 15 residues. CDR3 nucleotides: TGTGCCAGCAGTAGGGGGGAAGCGGACACCGGGGAGCTGTTTTTT. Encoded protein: CASSRGEADTGELFF. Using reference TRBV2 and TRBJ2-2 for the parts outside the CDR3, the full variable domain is EPEVTQTPSHQVTQMGQEVILRCVPISNHLYFYWYRQILGQKVEFLVSFYNNEISEKSEIFDDQFSVERPDGSNFTLKIRSTKLEDSAMYFCASSRGEADTGELFFGEGSRLTVL.

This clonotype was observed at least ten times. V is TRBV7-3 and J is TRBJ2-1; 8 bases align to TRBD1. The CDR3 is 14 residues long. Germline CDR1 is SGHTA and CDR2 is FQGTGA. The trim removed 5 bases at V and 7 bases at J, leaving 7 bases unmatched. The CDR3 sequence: CASSRQGKNNEQFF. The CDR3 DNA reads TGTGCCAGCAGCCGACAGGGGAAGAATAATGAGCAGTTCTTC.

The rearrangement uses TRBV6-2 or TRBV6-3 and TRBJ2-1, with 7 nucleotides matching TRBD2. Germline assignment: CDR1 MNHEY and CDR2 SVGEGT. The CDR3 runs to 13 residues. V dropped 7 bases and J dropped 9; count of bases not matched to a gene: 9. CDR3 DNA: TGTGCCAGCAAGACTAGCTGGGGTTCTGAGCAGTTCTTC. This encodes CASKTSWGSEQFF.

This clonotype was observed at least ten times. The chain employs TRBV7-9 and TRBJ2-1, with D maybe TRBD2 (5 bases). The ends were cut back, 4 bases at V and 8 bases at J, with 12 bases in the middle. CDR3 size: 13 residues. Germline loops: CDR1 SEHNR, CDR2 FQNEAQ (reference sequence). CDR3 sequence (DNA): TGTGCCAGCAGCTCTAGCAGCGACGATGAGCAGTTCTTC. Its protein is CASSSSSDDEQFF.

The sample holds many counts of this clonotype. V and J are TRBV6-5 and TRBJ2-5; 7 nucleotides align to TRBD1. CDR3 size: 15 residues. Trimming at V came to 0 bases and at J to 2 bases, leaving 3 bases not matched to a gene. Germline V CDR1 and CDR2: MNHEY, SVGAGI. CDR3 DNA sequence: TGTGCCAGCAGTTACTCGCCACAGGGGCAAGAGACCCAGTACTTC. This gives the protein CASSYSPQGQETQYF.

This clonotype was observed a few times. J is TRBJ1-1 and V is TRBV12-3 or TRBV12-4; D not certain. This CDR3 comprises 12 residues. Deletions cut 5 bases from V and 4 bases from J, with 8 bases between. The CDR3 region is CASSRDATEAFF. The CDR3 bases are TGTGCCAGCAGTCGGGATGCCACTGAAGCTTTCTTT.

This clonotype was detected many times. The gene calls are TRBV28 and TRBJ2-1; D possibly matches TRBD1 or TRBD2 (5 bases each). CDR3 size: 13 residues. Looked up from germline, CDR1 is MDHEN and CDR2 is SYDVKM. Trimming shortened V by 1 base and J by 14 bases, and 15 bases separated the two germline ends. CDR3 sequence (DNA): TGTGCCAGCAGTTTATCTGGCCGGGACCGGGAGTTCTTC. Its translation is CASSLSGRDREFF.

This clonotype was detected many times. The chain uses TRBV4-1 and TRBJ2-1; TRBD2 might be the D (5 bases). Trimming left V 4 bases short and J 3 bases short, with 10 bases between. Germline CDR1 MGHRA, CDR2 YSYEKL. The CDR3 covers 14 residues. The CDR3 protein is CASSRGSYYNEQFF. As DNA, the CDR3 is TGCGCCAGCAGCCGTGGGAGCTACTACAATGAGCAGTTCTTC.

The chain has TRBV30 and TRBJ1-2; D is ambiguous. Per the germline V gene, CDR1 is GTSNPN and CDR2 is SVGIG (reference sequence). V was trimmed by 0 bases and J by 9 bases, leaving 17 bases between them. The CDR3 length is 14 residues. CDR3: CAWSVRGSLASYTF. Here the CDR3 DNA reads TGTGCCTGGAGTGTACGTGGCAGCCTGGCGAGCTACACCTTC. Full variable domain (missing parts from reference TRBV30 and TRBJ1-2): SQTIHQWPATLVQPVGSPLSLECTVEGTSNPNLYWYRQAAGRGLQLLFYSVGIGQISSEVPQNLSASRPQDRQFILSSKKLLLSDSGFYLCAWSVRGSLASYTFGSGTRLTVV.

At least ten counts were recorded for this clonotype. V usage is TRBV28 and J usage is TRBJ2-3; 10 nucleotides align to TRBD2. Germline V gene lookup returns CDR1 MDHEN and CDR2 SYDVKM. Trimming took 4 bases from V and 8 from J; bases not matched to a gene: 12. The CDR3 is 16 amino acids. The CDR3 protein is CASSSGTSVSYGTQYF. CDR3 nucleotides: TGTGCCAGCAGTTCCGGGACTAGCGTTTCGTATGGTACGCAGTATTTT.

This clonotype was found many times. The CDR3 coding sequence is TGCAGTGCTAGTTCTAGCGGGAGGGCCGGTGAGCAGTTCTTC. Its protein is CSASSSGRAGEQFF. The chain employs TRBV20-1 and TRBJ2-1, with 12 positions matching TRBD2. Germline CDR1 is DFQATT and CDR2 is SNEGSKA (reference sequence). The CDR3 contains 14 residues. V lost 3 bases, J lost 9 bases, and 6 bases stayed unmatched.

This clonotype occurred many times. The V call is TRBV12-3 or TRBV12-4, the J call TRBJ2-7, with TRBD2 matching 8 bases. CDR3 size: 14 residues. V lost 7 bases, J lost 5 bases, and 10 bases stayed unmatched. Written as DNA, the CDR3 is TGTGCCAGCAACATAGCGGGACTCAATAACGAGCAGTACTTC. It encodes CASNIAGLNNEQYF.

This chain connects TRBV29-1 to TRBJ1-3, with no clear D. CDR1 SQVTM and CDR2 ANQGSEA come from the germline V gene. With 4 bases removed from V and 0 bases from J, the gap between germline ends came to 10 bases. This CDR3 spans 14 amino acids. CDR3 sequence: CSVAGSLSGNTIYF. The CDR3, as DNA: TGCAGCGTTGCGGGGAGCCTCTCTGGAAACACCATATATTTT.

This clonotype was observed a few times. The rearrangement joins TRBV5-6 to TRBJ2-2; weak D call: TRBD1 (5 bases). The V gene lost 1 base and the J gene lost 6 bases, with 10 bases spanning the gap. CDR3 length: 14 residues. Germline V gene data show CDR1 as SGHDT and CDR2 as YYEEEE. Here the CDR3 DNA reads TGTGCCAGCAGCTTGCGTGGGGCGGCCGGGGAGCTGTTTTTT. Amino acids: CASSLRGAAGELFF. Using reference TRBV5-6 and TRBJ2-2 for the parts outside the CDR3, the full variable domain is DAGVTQSPTHLIKTRGQQVTLRCSPKSGHDTVSWYQQALGQGPQFIFQYYEEEERQRGNFPDRFSGHQFPNYSSELNVNALLLGDSALYLCASSLRGAAGELFFGEGSRLTVL.

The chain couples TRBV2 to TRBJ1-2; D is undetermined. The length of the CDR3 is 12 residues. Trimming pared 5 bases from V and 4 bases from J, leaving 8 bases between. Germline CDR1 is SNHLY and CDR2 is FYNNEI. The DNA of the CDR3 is TGTGCCAGCAGTACTGGCCCCTATGGCTACACCTTC. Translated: CASSTGPYGYTF. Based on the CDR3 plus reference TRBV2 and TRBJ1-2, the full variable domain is EPEVTQTPSHQVTQMGQEVILRCVPISNHLYFYWYRQILGQKVEFLVSFYNNEISEKSEIFDDQFSVERPDGSNFTLKIRSTKLEDSAMYFCASSTGPYGYTFGSGTRLTVV.

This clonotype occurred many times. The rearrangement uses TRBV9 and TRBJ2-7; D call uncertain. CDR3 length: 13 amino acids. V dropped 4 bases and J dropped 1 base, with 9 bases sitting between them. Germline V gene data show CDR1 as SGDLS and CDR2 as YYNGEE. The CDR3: CASSPTTSYEQYF. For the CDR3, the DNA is TGTGCCAGCAGCCCAACAACATCCTACGAGCAGTACTTC.

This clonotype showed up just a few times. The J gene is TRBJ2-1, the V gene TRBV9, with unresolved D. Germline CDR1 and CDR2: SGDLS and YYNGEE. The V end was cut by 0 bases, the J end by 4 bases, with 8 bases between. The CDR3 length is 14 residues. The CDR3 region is CASSVAYFYNEQFF. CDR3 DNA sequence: TGTGCCAGCAGCGTAGCCTACTTTTACAATGAGCAGTTCTTC.

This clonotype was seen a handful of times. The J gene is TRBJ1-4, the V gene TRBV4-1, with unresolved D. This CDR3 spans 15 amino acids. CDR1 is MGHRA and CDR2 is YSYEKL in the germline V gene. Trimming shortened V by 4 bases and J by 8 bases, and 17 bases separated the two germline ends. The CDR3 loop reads CASSPVEGWGEKLFF. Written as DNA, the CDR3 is TGCGCCAGCAGCCCCGTGGAGGGATGGGGAGAAAAACTGTTTTTT.

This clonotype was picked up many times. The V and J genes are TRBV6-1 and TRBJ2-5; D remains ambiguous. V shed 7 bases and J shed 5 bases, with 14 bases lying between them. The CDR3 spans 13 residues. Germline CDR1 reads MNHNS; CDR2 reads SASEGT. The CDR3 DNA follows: TGTGCCAGCACCCACCGGGTGGCGGAGACCCAGTACTTC. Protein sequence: CASTHRVAETQYF.

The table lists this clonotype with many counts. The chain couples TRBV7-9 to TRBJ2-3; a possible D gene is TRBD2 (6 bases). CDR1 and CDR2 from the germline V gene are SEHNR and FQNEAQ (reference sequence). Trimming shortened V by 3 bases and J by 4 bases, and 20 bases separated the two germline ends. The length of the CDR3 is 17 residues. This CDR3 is CASSFSKERVGSDTQYF. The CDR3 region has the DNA TGTGCCAGCAGCTTCTCAAAGGAGCGGGTTGGGTCAGATACGCAGTATTTT.